This T cell receptor beta chain was profiled in a study of T-cell reconstitution after alpha-beta-depleted transplantation in children. For TCRbeta, the library was prepared with unique molecular identifiers. MiXCR, applied by TCRdb to the PCR reads, yields one record per CDR3 protein. The data contain 490,000 or so distinct CDR3 sequences, around 13% of them seen just once; the ten biggest clones take up approximately 5.4%. In its sample, this clonotype was seen many times. The receptor comes from a human donor who donated a stem cell graft to a child with combined immunodeficiency. The specimen was PBMCs from the stem cell graft donor, collected from the stem cell graft.

The CDR3 DNA reads TGTGCCAGCAGCTTCACTAGCGGGAGGGGACCCTACGAGCAGTACTTC. This translates into CASSFTSGRGPYEQYF. The rearrangement uses TRBV7-9 and TRBJ2-7; the match to TRBD2 covers 13 bases. CDR1 is SEHNR, CDR2 FQNEAQ, per germline (reference sequence). After removal of 3 bases from V and 2 bases from J, the junction contained 4 bases not matched to a gene. This CDR3 is 16 amino acids long. Full variable domain (rest looked up from reference TRBV7-9 and TRBJ2-7): DTGVSQNPRHKITKRGQNVTFRCDPISEHNRLYWYRQTLGQGPEFLTYFQNEAQLEKSRLLSDRFSAERPKGSFSTLEIQRTEQGDSAMYLCASSFTSGRGPYEQYFGPGTRLTVT.